Shown below are 21 T cell receptor beta chains from a single sample sequenced in a study of Ad26.COV2.S vaccination and SARS-CoV-2 variants. Data came from immunoSEQ multiplex PCR; TCRdb stores just in-frame clones and leaves some out. The sample lists more than 350,000 clones, over 75% occurring once. Treatment denoted: roughly 19 received Ad26.COV2.S at low or high dose, single or two shots; about five received placebo; per-sample allocation not given. Day 63 after the first injection of vaccine or placebo was the sampling time. Material: peripheral blood, obtained in a trial of Ad26.COV2.S vaccine versus placebo. These receptors all stem from a person aged 18 to 65 who received the Ad26.COV2.S COVID-19 vaccine or a placebo.

The chain is built from TRBV19 and TRBJ2-2; D possibly corresponds to TRBD1 (5 bases). V dropped 5 bases and J dropped 0 bases, with 7 bases sitting between them. Germline CDR1 and CDR2: LNHDA and SQIVND (reference sequence). The length of the CDR3 is 14 residues. This chain's CDR3 is CASSARANTGELFF. As DNA, the CDR3 is TGTGCCAGTAGTGCCAGGGCGAACACCGGGGAGCTGTTTTTT.

The rearrangement uses TRBV7-2 and TRBJ1-1; D is ambiguous. V was pared by 4 bases and J by 8 bases, with 14 bases between. CDR3 length: 13 residues. The germline V gene has CDR1 SGHTA and CDR2 FQGNSA. The CDR3 sequence: CASSSSLPGEAFF. CDR3 in DNA: TGTGCCAGCAGCTCGTCCCTCCCGGGAGAAGCTTTCTTT.

The chain links TRBV7-9 to TRBJ1-3, with a tentative D call TRBD1 (5 bases). Trimming stripped 3 bases from V and 0 bases from J, with 12 bases between. Germline loops: CDR1 SEHNR, CDR2 FQNEAQ (reference sequence). The length of the CDR3 is 16 residues. The CDR3: CASSFGGSLSGNTIYF. The CDR3 DNA is TGTGCCAGCAGCTTCGGGGGGTCCCTCTCTGGAAACACCATATATTTT.

V is TRBV10-2 and J is TRBJ2-1; 12 positions match TRBD2. This CDR3 contains 18 residues. Germline values: CDR1 WSHSY, CDR2 SAAADI. V gave up 0 bases and J gave up 6 bases; unmatched junction bases: 9. The CDR3 nucleotides are TGCGCCAGCAGTGAGTCGACTCTAGCGGGAGGGCCACTCAATGAGCAGTTCTTC. Its protein is CASSESTLAGGPLNEQFF.

The V call is TRBV5-1, the J call TRBJ2-2; 10 bases are a match to TRBD2. V gave up 3 bases and J gave up 2 bases; unmatched junction bases: 4. The CDR3 is made up of 16 amino acids. Germline CDR1 SGHRS, CDR2 YFSETQ. The CDR3: CASSSSGRLNTGELFF. The CDR3 nucleotides are TGCGCCAGCAGCTCTAGCGGGAGACTAAACACCGGGGAGCTGTTTTTT.

In DNA form, the CDR3 reads TGTGCCAGCTCACGCATTGAGAAGAGGGGGAATGAGCAGTTCTTC. This codes for CASSRIEKRGNEQFF. The rearrangement joins TRBV18 to TRBJ2-1, with a weak D call TRBD1 (6 bases). The CDR3 totals 15 residues. Germline V gene sequence: CDR1 KGHSH, CDR2 LQKENI. V gave up 4 bases and J gave up 7 bases, with 17 bases separating them.

This sequence joins TRBV3-1 (or the pseudogene TRBV3-2) and TRBJ2-7; D might be TRBD1 or TRBD2, each matching 5 bases. V shed 3 bases and J shed 0 bases, with 9 bases lying between them. The germline V gene encodes CDR1 LGHDT and CDR2 YNNKEL (reference sequence). This CDR3 has 14 amino acids. CDR3 residues: CASSHPGTSYEQYF. CDR3 nucleotides: TGTGCCAGCAGCCATCCCGGGACCTCCTACGAGCAGTACTTC.

V gene TRBV13 combines with J gene TRBJ2-5; 7 nucleotides agree with TRBD2. J was trimmed by 4 bases and V by 2 bases; bases with no gene match: 7. The germline gives CDR1 PRHDT, CDR2 FYEKMQ (reference sequence). The CDR3 loop spans 15 amino acids. The CDR3, as DNA: TGTGCCAGCAGCTTACCGGGAGGAGGTAGAGAGACCCAGTACTTC. Translation gives CASSLPGGGRETQYF.

J is TRBJ2-1 and V is TRBV29-1; 13 bases fit TRBD2. The trim removed 1 base at V and 2 bases at J, leaving 8 bases unmatched. The germline CDR1 and CDR2 sequences are SQVTM and ANQGSEA. The CDR3 runs to 18 residues. The CDR3: CSVEGLAGGRATYNEQFF. The CDR3 region has the DNA TGCAGCGTTGAAGGACTAGCGGGAGGCCGAGCCACCTACAATGAGCAGTTCTTC.

This chain uses TRBV2 with TRBJ2-7, with D hard to call. CDR1 SNHLY and CDR2 FYNNEI come from the germline V gene. V was clipped by 2 bases and J by 5 bases, with 10 bases between them. The CDR3 is 13 amino acids. The CDR3 DNA reads TGTGCCAGCAGTGAATACGGTGTGGACGAGCAGTACTTC. Translated, it gives CASSEYGVDEQYF.

The rearrangement uses TRBV5-1 and TRBJ1-4; TRBD1 is a possible D gene (5 bases). The CDR3 covers 14 residues. Trimming took 1 base from V and 7 from J, leaving 11 bases between them. CDR1 and CDR2 from the germline V gene are SGHRS and YFSETQ. The CDR3 region is CASSLLRGGEKLFF. CDR3 DNA sequence: TGCGCCAGCAGCTTGCTCCGGGGCGGTGAAAAACTGTTTTTT.

V and J are TRBV5-4 and TRBJ1-1; tentatively, D is TRBD1 (6 bases). The CDR3 is made up of 13 amino acids. Trimming stripped 3 bases from V and 2 bases from J, with 8 bases between. Germline assignment: CDR1 SGHNT and CDR2 YYREEE (reference sequence). The chain's CDR3 is CASSWTVNTEAFF. The DNA of the CDR3 is TGTGCCAGCAGCTGGACAGTAAACACTGAAGCTTTCTTT.

The V and J genes are TRBV24-1 and TRBJ2-7; 9 bases are a match to TRBD2. CDR1 is KGHDR and CDR2 is SFDVKD in the germline V gene. There are 16 residues in the CDR3. V lost 2 bases and J lost 4; bases outside the gene matches: 8. In nucleotides, the CDR3 is TGTGCCACCAGTGATTGGTGGAGCGGGAGGAGGTACGAGCAGTACTTC. Its translation: CATSDWWSGRRYEQYF.

V is TRBV18 and J is TRBJ1-4; a weak D match, TRBD1 (6 bases). The ends were cut back, 2 bases at V and 8 bases at J, with 12 bases in the middle. Germline values: CDR1 KGHSH, CDR2 LQKENI. The CDR3 has 14 residues. Here the CDR3 DNA reads TGTGCCAGCTCACCATTAGGGGGGCGCGAAAAACTGTTTTTT. Translating gives CASSPLGGREKLFF.

The chain has TRBV18 and TRBJ1-1, with 7 bases fitting TRBD1. Germline CDR1 and CDR2: KGHSH and LQKENI. Trimming took 0 bases from V and 3 from J; bases not matched to a gene: 1. This CDR3 has 14 residues. The CDR3 DNA reads TGTGCCAGCTCACCACCGGGACAGCACACTGAAGCTTTCTTT. This encodes CASSPPGQHTEAFF.

The V gene is TRBV9, the J gene TRBJ2-2; D gene uncertain. V lost 4 bases and J lost 0, with 7 bases in between. In germline, CDR1 is SGDLS, CDR2 YYNGEE. The CDR3 sequence is 14 residues long. CDR3 sequence reads: CASSPRTNTGELFF. In DNA form, the CDR3 reads TGTGCCAGCAGCCCTCGGACGAACACCGGGGAGCTGTTTTTT.

The chain recombines TRBV7-2 with TRBJ2-7, with a possible D match to TRBD2 (6 bases). This CDR3 is 15 amino acids long. The ends were cut back, 5 bases at V and 1 base at J, with 15 bases in the middle. Per the germline V gene, CDR1 is SGHTA and CDR2 is FQGNSA. DNA of the CDR3: TGTGCCAGCAGCGCGGCACTTGGACTATCCTACGAGCAGTACTTC. It translates to CASSAALGLSYEQYF.

The chain joins TRBV27 to TRBJ2-3, with 8 bases lining up with TRBD2. The CDR3 has 15 amino acids. Germline CDR1 MNHEY, CDR2 SMNVEV (reference sequence). The V segment lost 2 bases and the J segment 7 bases; nucleotides outside the gene matches: 8. In DNA, the CDR3 is TGTGCCAGCAGTTTACAGGGACTAGTTAGAAATACGCAGTATTTT. Amino acids: CASSLQGLVRNTQYF.

The chain couples TRBV15 to TRBJ2-3; D gene ambiguous. This CDR3 region has 14 residues. CDR1 and CDR2 (germline): LNHNV, YYDKDF (reference sequence). The V and J ends lost 5 bases and 1 base respectively, with 10 bases between them. The DNA for the CDR3 is TGTGCCACCAGCCATGACCTGGGCACAGATACGCAGTATTTT. Residues: CATSHDLGTDTQYF.

The J gene is TRBJ2-7, the V gene TRBV3-1 (or the pseudogene TRBV3-2), with 7 nucleotides matching TRBD2. The CDR3 has 16 amino acids. In germline, CDR1 is LGHDT, CDR2 YNNKEL (reference sequence). With V trimmed by 0 bases and J by 3 bases, 8 bases remained unmatched. In DNA, the CDR3 is TGTGCCAGCAGCCAAGATTCGGGAGGAGACCTCTACGAGCAGTACTTC. Its translation: CASSQDSGGDLYEQYF.

The V and J genes are TRBV7-9 and TRBJ2-1; D is unresolved. The CDR3 runs 14 residues. Germline values: CDR1 SEHNR, CDR2 FQNEAQ (reference sequence). V was pared by 6 bases and J by 7 bases, with 16 bases between. The CDR3 reads CASRVQKERNEQFF. The CDR3, as DNA: TGTGCCAGCAGAGTACAGAAAGAAAGGAATGAGCAGTTCTTC.